These 28 T cell receptor beta chains share one sample of origin, sequenced in a study of memory CD4+ T cells and cytomegalovirus serostatus. This table comes from immunoSEQ multiplex PCR, and its TCRdb copy is limited to in-frame clones, with some not included. Among some 26,000 clones listed, around 72% were seen once. The sort gate was single viable CD3+CD4+CD8-CD45RO+ cells for memory CD4+ T cells. Sequencing used memory CD4+ T cells from blood. The origin of the receptors is an adult in good health and CMV-seronegative.

The rearrangement joins TRBV5-1 to TRBJ1-1, with D maybe TRBD1 (6 bases). The V gene's germline CDR1 is SGHRS and CDR2 YFSETQ. V lost 5 bases to trimming and J lost 7 bases, with 27 bases between them. The CDR3 consists of 17 residues. As DNA, the CDR3 is TGCGCCAGCAGGAATATGGGGGGCGCGGAGGGGTGGAATGAAGCTTTCTTT. Translated, it gives CASRNMGGAEGWNEAFF.

The V call is TRBV29-1, the J call TRBJ1-2, with 8 positions matching TRBD1. Germline CDR1 reads SQVTM; CDR2 reads ANQGSEA. V dropped 0 bases and J dropped 5; count of bases not matched to a gene: 5. This CDR3 has 14 amino acids. CDR3 bases: TGCAGCGTTGAAGACAGGACAGGGAATTATGGCTACACCTTC. This gives the protein CSVEDRTGNYGYTF.

The CDR3 spells CAWRNVGNTIYF. DNA for the CDR3: TGTGCCTGGAGAAACGTCGGAAACACCATATATTTT. This chain links TRBV30 with TRBJ1-3; D unresolved. Per germline, CDR1 GTSNPN and CDR2 SVGIG (reference sequence). This CDR3 is built from 12 residues. Trimming left V 3 bases short and J 4 bases short, with 7 bases between. The full variable domain, its missing parts supplied by reference TRBV30 and TRBJ1-3, is SQTIHQWPATLVQPVGSPLSLECTVEGTSNPNLYWYRQAAGRGLQLLFYSVGIGQISSEVPQNLSASRPQDRQFILSSKKLLLSDSGFYLCAWRNVGNTIYFGEGSWLTVV.

The chain has TRBV6-1 and TRBJ1-2; no clear D. CDR3 length equals 14 residues. Germline-derived CDR1 and CDR2 are MNHNS and SASEGT. V was shortened by 2 bases and J by 4 bases, with 11 bases between the two germline ends. The CDR3 here is CASSESARSYGYTF. Here the CDR3 DNA reads TGTGCCAGCAGTGAATCGGCCAGATCCTATGGCTACACCTTC.

This chain uses TRBV9 with TRBJ2-1, with TRBD2 matching 8 bases. Germline V lookup: CDR1 SGDLS, CDR2 YYNGEE. Trimming took 4 bases from V and 4 from J; bases not matched to a gene: 10. CDR3 length: 16 amino acids. The CDR3 region is CASSMVGRGGYNEQFF. As DNA, the CDR3 is TGTGCCAGCAGCATGGTCGGCCGGGGGGGTTACAATGAGCAGTTCTTC.

The rearrangement uses TRBV5-4 and TRBJ1-1, with D perhaps TRBD1 (5 bases). The germline V gene has CDR1 SGHNT and CDR2 YYREEE (reference sequence). This CDR3 is built from 14 residues. Trimming removed 0 bases from V and 2 bases from J, with 8 bases in between. The CDR3 spells CASSLVGGNTEAFF. CDR3 DNA sequence: TGTGCCAGCAGCTTGGTTGGGGGAAACACTGAAGCTTTCTTT.

This rearrangement joins TRBV10-3 to TRBJ2-1; D perhaps matches TRBD1 (8 bases). The CDR3 length is 14 residues. V dropped 3 bases and J dropped 5 bases, with 11 bases sitting between them. Germline lookup yields CDR1 ENHRY and CDR2 SYGVKD. The CDR3 nucleotides are TGTGCCATCAGTGAAACAGGGGGGGACAATGAGCAGTTCTTC. As protein: CAISETGGDNEQFF.

This clone was seen a handful of times. The genes are TRBV6-5 and TRBJ2-7; 11 bases match TRBD1. The CDR3 runs 14 residues. Germline CDR1 reads MNHEY; CDR2 reads SVGAGI. Trimming at V came to 0 bases and at J to 9 bases, leaving 4 bases not matched to a gene. CDR3: CASSYSEGQGVQYF. CDR3 nucleotide sequence: TGTGCCAGCAGTTACTCGGAGGGACAGGGGGTGCAGTACTTC.

The V and J genes are TRBV19 and TRBJ2-4; tentatively, D is TRBD1 (6 bases). Looked up from germline, CDR1 is LNHDA and CDR2 is SQIVND (reference sequence). Trimming removed 3 bases at V and 2 bases at J, with 17 bases between. CDR3 length equals 17 residues. The CDR3 sequence is CASSIGWAGEPKNIQYF. CDR3 DNA: TGTGCCAGTAGTATCGGTTGGGCAGGGGAACCCAAAAACATTCAGTACTTC.

The chain is built from TRBV4-1 and TRBJ1-6, with TRBD1 matching 7 bases. The trim removed 3 bases at V and 7 bases at J, leaving 3 bases unmatched. The CDR3 is 14 residues long. Germline CDR1 MGHRA, CDR2 YSYEKL. The CDR3 region is CASSQGQLNSPLHF. The CDR3 DNA is TGCGCCAGCAGCCAGGGACAGCTAAATTCACCCCTCCACTTT.

The chain uses TRBV18 and TRBJ2-7; possibly TRBD1 for D (5 bases). The CDR3 consists of 15 residues. Per germline, CDR1 KGHSH and CDR2 LQKENI. V shed 2 bases and J shed 2 bases, with 13 bases lying between them. The CDR3 DNA reads as TGTGCCAGCTCACCATCCCAGGGCATTACCTACGAGCAGTACTTC. The encoded protein is CASSPSQGITYEQYF.

V and J are TRBV11-2 and TRBJ2-3; D gene ambiguous. Trimming pared 5 bases from V and 0 bases from J, leaving 18 bases between. From germline, CDR1 is SGHAT and CDR2 FQNNGV. This CDR3 has 17 amino acids. CDR3 region: CASSHRLGTFSTDTQYF. The CDR3 nucleotides are TGTGCCAGCAGCCACCGGTTAGGCACTTTCAGCACAGATACGCAGTATTTT.

The rearrangement links TRBV4-1 to TRBJ1-2, with D possibly being TRBD1 (6 bases). The CDR3 spans 14 residues. V lost 0 bases and J lost 3, with 8 bases in between. CDR1 is MGHRA, CDR2 YSYEKL, per germline. CDR3 sequence (DNA): TGCGCCAGCAGCCAAGAATACAGGGACTATGGCTACACCTTC. Translating it yields CASSQEYRDYGYTF.

The rearrangement joins TRBV29-1 to TRBJ1-1; tentative D call: TRBD1 (6 bases). CDR1 is SQVTM and CDR2 is ANQGSEA in the germline V gene. CDR3 size: 13 residues. V gave up 7 bases and J gave up 1 base, with 13 bases separating them. The CDR3 is CSAAGARNTEAFF. The CDR3 coding sequence is TGCAGCGCGGCAGGGGCGAGGAACACTGAAGCTTTCTTT.

V and J are TRBV6-6 and TRBJ1-2; TRBD1 matches at 9 bases. With 4 bases clipped from V and 5 bases from J, the junction kept 8 bases outside the gene matches. This CDR3 is 15 amino acids long. Per germline, CDR1 MNHNY and CDR2 SVGAGI (reference sequence). CDR3 sequence: CASSSITGGRYGYTF. The CDR3 DNA is TGTGCCAGCAGTTCCATCACAGGGGGCAGATATGGCTACACCTTC.

This clone has only one observation. This sequence joins TRBV6-1 and TRBJ1-5; D is unresolved. The V gene's germline CDR1 is MNHNS and CDR2 SASEGT. The germline V and J ends were trimmed by 3 bases and 3 bases, with 6 bases remaining between them. The CDR3 extends over 13 amino acids. The CDR3 DNA reads as TGTGCCAGCAGTGACAGATACAATCAGCCCCAGCATTTT. Encoded protein: CASSDRYNQPQHF.

V usage is TRBV7-3 and J usage is TRBJ2-3; D is possibly TRBD2 (5 bases). The CDR3 totals 16 residues. CDR1 is SGHTA, CDR2 FQGTGA, per germline. Deletions cut 5 bases from V and 6 bases from J, with 21 bases between. The CDR3, as DNA: TGTGCCAGCAGCCCCGGACTCCCCGGGTTGATCGATACGCAGTATTTT. Translation gives CASSPGLPGLIDTQYF.

The chain combines TRBV11-1 with TRBJ2-1; D may be TRBD1 (6 bases). This CDR3 is built from 13 residues. Germline loops: CDR1 SGHAT, CDR2 FQDESV (reference sequence). V lost 5 bases and J lost 4, with 9 bases in between. The CDR3 spells CASSRDRYNEQFF. CDR3 nucleotides: TGTGCCAGCAGCCGCGACAGGTACAATGAGCAGTTCTTC.

This rearrangement joins TRBV7-2 to TRBJ1-2; D not resolved. The CDR3 covers 12 residues. Trimming shortened V by 7 bases and J by 6 bases, and 12 bases separated the two germline ends. CDR1 and CDR2 from the germline V gene are SGHTA and FQGNSA. CDR3 sequence reads: CASNRAWDGYTF. Here the CDR3 DNA reads TGTGCCAGCAACCGGGCCTGGGATGGCTACACCTTC.

The chain recombines TRBV15 with TRBJ2-3; 7 bases fit TRBD2. The CDR3 is 14 amino acids. Losses at the gene ends were 1 base for V and 9 bases for J; bases not matched to a gene: 7. Germline lookup yields CDR1 LNHNV and CDR2 YYDKDF (reference sequence). CDR3 DNA: TGTGCCACCAGCAGAGGGGGAGGGGAACGGACGCAGTATTTT. It yields the protein CATSRGGGERTQYF. The entire variable domain, with the rest obtained from reference TRBV15 and TRBJ2-3, is as follows: DAMVIQNPRYQVTQFGKPVTLSCSQTLNHNVMYWYQQKSSQAPKLLFHYYDKDFNNEADTPDNFQSRRPNTSFCFLDIRSPGLGDTAMYLCATSRGGGERTQYFGPGTRLTVL.

The genes are TRBV6-6 and TRBJ1-2; possibly TRBD1 for D (5 bases). The germline V gene encodes CDR1 MNHNY and CDR2 SVGAGI (reference sequence). This CDR3 region has 12 residues. V lost 3 bases, J lost 8 bases, and 10 bases lay in between. CDR3 region: CASSYEGRGYTF. In nucleotides, the CDR3 is TGTGCCAGCAGTTATGAGGGGCGCGGCTACACCTTC.

This sequence joins TRBV5-1 and TRBJ1-6; 7 bases map to TRBD1. The CDR3 is made up of 17 amino acids. Trimming removed 4 bases from V and 9 bases from J; junction bases left unmatched: 16. Per the germline V gene, CDR1 is SGHRS and CDR2 is YFSETQ. The CDR3 sequence is CASSPSAGDSRSSPLHF. CDR3 nucleotides: TGCGCCAGCAGCCCCTCGGCGGGGGACAGTCGGAGTTCACCCCTCCACTTT.

This clone was detected only a few times. This chain uses TRBV10-1 with TRBJ1-1; D is undetermined. Trimming left V 2 bases short and J 3 bases short, with 10 bases between. CDR3 size: 14 residues. CDR1 is WNHNN, CDR2 SYGVQD, per germline (reference sequence). CDR3 amino acids: CASSEHWGDTEAFF. As DNA, the CDR3 is TGCGCCAGCAGTGAGCATTGGGGAGACACTGAAGCTTTCTTT.

V and J are TRBV11-3 and TRBJ2-5; 10 nucleotides align to TRBD2. Per germline, CDR1 SGHNT and CDR2 YENEEA. V trimming: 1 base; J trimming: 4 bases; junction bases outside the gene matches: 15. This CDR3 comprises 19 residues. The CDR3, as DNA: TGTGCCAGCAGCTTAGTGGGATCTAGCGGGGGCCCGGTTGTAGAGACCCAGTACTTC. Protein sequence: CASSLVGSSGGPVVETQYF.

This sequence joins TRBV11-2 and TRBJ1-1; 7 bases align to TRBD1. The germline V gene encodes CDR1 SGHAT and CDR2 FQNNGV. This CDR3 has 15 residues. V was pared by 4 bases and J by 0 bases, with 5 bases of the junction left unmatched. CDR3 sequence (DNA): TGTGCCAGCAGCTGGGGACAGACTATGAACACTGAAGCTTTCTTT. Residues: CASSWGQTMNTEAFF.

V is TRBV2 and J is TRBJ2-7; tentative D call: TRBD1 (5 bases). Trimming took off 6 bases at V and 3 bases at J, with 12 bases between the two ends. Germline values: CDR1 SNHLY, CDR2 FYNNEI. The CDR3 contains 13 residues. CDR3 nucleotide sequence: TGTGCCAGCAGGTTGGTTCAGGGCTACGAGCAGTACTTC. Protein: CASRLVQGYEQYF.

CDR3 nucleotides: TGTGCCAGCAGCCCAAACGCGGGGGGGACAGATACGCAGTATTTT. Protein sequence: CASSPNAGGTDTQYF. The V and J genes are TRBV7-3 and TRBJ2-3; 9 bases align to TRBD2. This CDR3 region has 15 residues. V lost 5 bases to trimming and J lost 3 bases; unmatched junction nucleotides: 6. Per germline, CDR1 SGHTA and CDR2 FQGTGA.

This clone was seen more than once but under ten times. The sample carries other DNA sequences with the same CDR3. This chain connects TRBV15 to TRBJ1-2; D is unresolved. Germline V lookup: CDR1 LNHNV, CDR2 YYDKDF (reference sequence). With 0 bases removed from V and 4 bases from J, the gap between germline ends came to 0 bases. The CDR3 runs to 11 residues. In nucleotides, the CDR3 is TGTGCCACCAGCAGAGACTATGGCTACACCTTC. This translates into CATSRDYGYTF. The variable domain in full, completed from reference TRBV15 and TRBJ1-2, reads DAMVIQNPRYQVTQFGKPVTLSCSQTLNHNVMYWYQQKSSQAPKLLFHYYDKDFNNEADTPDNFQSRRPNTSFCFLDIRSPGLGDTAMYLCATSRDYGYTFGSGTRLTVV.